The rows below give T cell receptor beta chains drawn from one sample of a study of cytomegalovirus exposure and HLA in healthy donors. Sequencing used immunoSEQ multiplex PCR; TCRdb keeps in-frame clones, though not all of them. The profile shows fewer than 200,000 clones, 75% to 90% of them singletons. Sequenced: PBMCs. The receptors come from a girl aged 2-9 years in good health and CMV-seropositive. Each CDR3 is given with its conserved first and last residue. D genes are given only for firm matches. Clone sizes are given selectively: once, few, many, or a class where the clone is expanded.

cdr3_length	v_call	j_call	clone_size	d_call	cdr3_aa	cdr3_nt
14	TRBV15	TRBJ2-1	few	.	CATSRGEIYNEQFF	TGTGCCACCAGCAGAGGTGAGATTTACAATGAGCAGTTCTTC
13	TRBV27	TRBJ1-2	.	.	CASSARGGNGYTF	TGTGCCAGCAGTGCCCGGGGCGGGAATGGCTACACCTTC
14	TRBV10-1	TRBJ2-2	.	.	CASSIQGGAGELFF	TGCGCCAGCAGTATACAGGGCGGAGCCGGGGAGCTGTTTTTT
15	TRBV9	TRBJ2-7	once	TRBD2	CASSATSGMHHEQYF	TGTGCCAGCAGCGCTACTAGCGGGATGCATCACGAGCAGTACTTC
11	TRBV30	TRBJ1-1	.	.	CASQQNTEAFF	TGTGCCTCCCAACAGAACACTGAAGCTTTCTTT
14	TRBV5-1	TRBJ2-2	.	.	CASSAGPLTGELFF	TGCGCCAGCAGTGCGGGGCCGCTGACCGGGGAGCTGTTTTTT
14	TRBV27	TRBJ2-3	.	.	CASSTGHLTDTQYF	TGTGCCAGCAGTACCGGACACCTCACAGATACGCAGTATTTT
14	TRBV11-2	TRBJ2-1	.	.	CASRRRGAYNEQFF	TGTGCCAGCAGGCGGCGGGGTGCGTACAATGAGCAGTTCTTC
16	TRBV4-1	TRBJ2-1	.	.	CASSQEGLAYSNEQFF	TGCGCCAGCAGCCAAGAAGGGCTAGCCTATAGCAATGAGCAGTTCTTC
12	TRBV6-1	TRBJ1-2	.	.	CASRGGRGGYTF	TGTGCCAGCAGGGGAGGGCGGGGTGGCTACACCTTC
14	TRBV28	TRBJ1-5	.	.	CASRGGVGNQPQHF	TGTGCCAGCAGAGGGGGGGTAGGGAATCAGCCCCAGCATTTT
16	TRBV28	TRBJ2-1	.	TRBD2	CASSSQAGSSYNEQFF	TGTGCCAGCAGTTCCCAAGCGGGAAGTTCCTACAATGAGCAGTTCTTC
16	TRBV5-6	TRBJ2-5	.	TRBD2	CASSLNLAGDGETQYF	TGTGCCAGCAGCTTGAATTTAGCGGGGGACGGAGAGACCCAGTACTTC
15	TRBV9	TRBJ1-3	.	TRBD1	CASSVQGADGNTIYF	TGTGCCAGCAGCGTTCAGGGGGCAGATGGAAACACCATATATTTT
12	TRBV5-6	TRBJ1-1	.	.	CASNSGFGFAFF	TGTGCCAGCAACTCAGGCTTCGGCTTCGCCTTTTTT
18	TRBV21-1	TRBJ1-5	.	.	CASSPRQERDLGHQPQHF	TGTGCCAGCAGTCCCCGACAGGAACGGGATCTGGGACATCAGCCCCAGCATTTT
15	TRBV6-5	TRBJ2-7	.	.	CASRRGTARSYEQYF	TGTGCCAGCAGACGCGGGACAGCCCGCTCCTACGAGCAGTACTTC
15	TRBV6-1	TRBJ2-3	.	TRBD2	CAGKGTSGTPDTQYF	TGTGCCGGCAAGGGGACTAGCGGGACCCCAGATACGCAGTATTTT
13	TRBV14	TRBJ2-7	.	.	CASSHPGTYEQYF	TGTGCCAGCAGCCACCCAGGTACCTACGAGCAGTACTTC
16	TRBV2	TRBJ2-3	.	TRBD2	CASVPSGRWGTDTQYF	TGTGCCAGCGTCCCTAGCGGGAGGTGGGGCACAGATACGCAGTATTTT
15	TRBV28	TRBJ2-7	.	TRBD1	CASSPTYRGSYEQYF	TGTGCCAGCAGTCCAACATACAGGGGCTCCTACGAGCAGTACTTC
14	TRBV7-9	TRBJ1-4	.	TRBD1	CASSFDRGGEKLFF	TGTGCCAGCAGCTTTGACAGGGGAGGCGAAAAACTGTTTTTT
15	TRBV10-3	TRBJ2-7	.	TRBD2	CAIRGGNGYEYEQYF	TGTGCCATCAGGGGGGGGAACGGGTATGAATACGAGCAGTACTTC
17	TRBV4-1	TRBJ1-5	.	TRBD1	CASSARDGQGLNQPQHF	TGCGCCAGCAGCGCAAGAGACGGACAGGGTCTCAATCAGCCCCAGCATTTT
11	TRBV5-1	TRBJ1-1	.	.	CASSSRGAAFF	TGCGCCAGCAGCTCCAGGGGAGCAGCTTTCTTT
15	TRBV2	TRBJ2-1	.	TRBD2	CASSLTSGRANEQFF	TGTGCCAGCAGCTTAACTAGCGGGAGGGCCAATGAGCAGTTCTTC
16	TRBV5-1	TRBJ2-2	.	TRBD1	CASSFRTGDSGGELFF	TGCGCCAGCAGCTTTAGAACAGGGGATTCGGGCGGGGAGCTGTTTTTT
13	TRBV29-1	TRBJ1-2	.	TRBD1	CSVPARDSLGYTF	TGCAGCGTCCCCGCCCGGGACAGCCTAGGCTACACCTTC
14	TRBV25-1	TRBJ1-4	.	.	CASSWFGDSEKLFF	TGTGCCAGCAGTTGGTTCGGTGACTCTGAAAAACTGTTTTTT
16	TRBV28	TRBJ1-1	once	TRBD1	CASSANRGRRGAEAFF	TGTGCCAGCAGTGCAAACAGGGGGCGGCGGGGGGCTGAAGCTTTCTTT
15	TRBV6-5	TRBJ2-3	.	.	CASSYLDGSTDTQYF	TGTGCCAGCAGTTACTTAGACGGGAGCACAGATACGCAGTATTTT
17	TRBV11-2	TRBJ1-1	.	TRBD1	CASSLVAGQGRDTEAFF	TGTGCCAGCAGCTTAGTGGCGGGACAGGGGAGGGACACTGAAGCTTTCTTT
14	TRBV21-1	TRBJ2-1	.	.	CASSPSGIYNEQFF	TGTGCCAGCAGCCCTAGCGGGATTTACAATGAGCAGTTCTTC
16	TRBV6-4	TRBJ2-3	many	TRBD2	CASSARTSAGADTQYF	TGTGCCAGCAGCGCGAGGACTAGCGCCGGGGCAGATACGCAGTATTTT
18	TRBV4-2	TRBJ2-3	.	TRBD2	CASSQPPGLAAVADTQYF	TGTGCCAGCAGCCAACCCCCGGGACTAGCGGCGGTTGCAGATACGCAGTATTTT
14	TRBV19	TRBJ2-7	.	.	CASRGDAGSYEQYF	TGTGCCAGTAGGGGCGACGCGGGATCTTACGAGCAGTACTTC
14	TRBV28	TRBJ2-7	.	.	CASSRGGYSYEQYF	TGTGCCAGCAGTCGTGGGGGGTACTCCTACGAGCAGTACTTC
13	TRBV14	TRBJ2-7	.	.	CASSQDESYEQYF	TGTGCCAGCAGCCAAGATGAGTCCTACGAGCAGTACTTC
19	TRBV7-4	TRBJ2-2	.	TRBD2	CASSLNHRWLAANTGELFF	TGTGCCAGCAGCTTGAATCATAGATGGCTAGCGGCGAACACCGGGGAGCTGTTTTTT
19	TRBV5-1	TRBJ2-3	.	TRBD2	CASSLGPSGRASWTDTQYF	TGCGCCAGCAGCTTGGGCCCTAGCGGGAGAGCCTCCTGGACAGATACGCAGTATTTT
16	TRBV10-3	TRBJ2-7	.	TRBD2	CAISRRSPAGGNEQYF	TGTGCCATCAGCCGACGTAGTCCAGCGGGGGGCAACGAGCAGTACTTC
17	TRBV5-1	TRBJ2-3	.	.	CASSSTTRDITTDTQYF	TGCGCCAGCAGCAGCACGACCCGGGACATAACCACAGATACGCAGTATTTT
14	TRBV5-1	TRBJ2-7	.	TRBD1	CASSLEQGAGEQYF	TGCGCCAGCAGCTTGGAACAGGGGGCGGGGGAGCAGTACTTC
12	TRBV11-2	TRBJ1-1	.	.	CASSLGLTEAFF	TGTGCCAGCAGCTTAGGGCTTACTGAAGCTTTCTTT
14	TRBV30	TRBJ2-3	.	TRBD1	CAWSPTGLKDTQYF	TGTGCCTGGAGCCCGACAGGGTTAAAAGATACGCAGTATTTT
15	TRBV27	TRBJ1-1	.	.	CASSLSQTAYTEAFF	TGTGCCAGCAGTTTATCGCAGACAGCTTACACTGAAGCTTTCTTT
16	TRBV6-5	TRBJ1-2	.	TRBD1	CASSYSKTTGDYGYTF	TGTGCCAGCAGTTACTCAAAAACCACAGGGGATTATGGCTACACCTTC
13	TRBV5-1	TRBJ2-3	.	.	CASSPGEENTQYF	TGCGCCAGCAGCCCCGGGGAGGAAAATACGCAGTATTTT